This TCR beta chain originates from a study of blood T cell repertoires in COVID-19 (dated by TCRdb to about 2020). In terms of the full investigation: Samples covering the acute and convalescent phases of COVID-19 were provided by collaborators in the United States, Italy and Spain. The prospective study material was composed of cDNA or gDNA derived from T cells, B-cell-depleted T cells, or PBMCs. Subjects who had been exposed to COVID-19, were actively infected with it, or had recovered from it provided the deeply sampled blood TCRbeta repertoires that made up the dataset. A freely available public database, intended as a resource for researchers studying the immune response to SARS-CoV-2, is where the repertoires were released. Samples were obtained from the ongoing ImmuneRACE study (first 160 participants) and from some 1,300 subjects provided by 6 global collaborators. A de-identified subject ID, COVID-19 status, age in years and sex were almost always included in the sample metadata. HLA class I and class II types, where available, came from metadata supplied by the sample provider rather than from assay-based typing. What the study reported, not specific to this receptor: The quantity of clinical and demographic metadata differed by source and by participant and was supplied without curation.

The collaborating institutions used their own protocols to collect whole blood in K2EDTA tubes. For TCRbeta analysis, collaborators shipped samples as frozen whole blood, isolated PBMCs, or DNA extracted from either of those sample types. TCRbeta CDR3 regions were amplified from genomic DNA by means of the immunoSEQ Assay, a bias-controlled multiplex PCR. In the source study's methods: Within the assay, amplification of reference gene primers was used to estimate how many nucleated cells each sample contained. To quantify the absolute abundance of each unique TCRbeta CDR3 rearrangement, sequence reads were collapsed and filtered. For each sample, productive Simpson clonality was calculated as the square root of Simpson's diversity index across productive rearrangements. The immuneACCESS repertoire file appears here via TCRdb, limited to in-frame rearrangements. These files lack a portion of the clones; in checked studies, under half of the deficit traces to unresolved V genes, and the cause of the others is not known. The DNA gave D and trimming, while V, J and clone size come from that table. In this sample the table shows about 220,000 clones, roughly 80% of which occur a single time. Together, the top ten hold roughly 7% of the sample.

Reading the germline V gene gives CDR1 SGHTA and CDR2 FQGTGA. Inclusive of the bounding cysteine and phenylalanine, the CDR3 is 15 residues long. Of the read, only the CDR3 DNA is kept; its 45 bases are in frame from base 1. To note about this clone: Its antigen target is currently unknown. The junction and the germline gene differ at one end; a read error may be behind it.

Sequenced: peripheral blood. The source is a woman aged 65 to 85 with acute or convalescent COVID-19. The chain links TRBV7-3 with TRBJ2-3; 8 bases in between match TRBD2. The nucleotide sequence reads TGTGCCAGCAGCTTCGCAGCGGGGGTCACAAATACGCAGTATTTT. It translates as CASSFAAGVTNTQYF.